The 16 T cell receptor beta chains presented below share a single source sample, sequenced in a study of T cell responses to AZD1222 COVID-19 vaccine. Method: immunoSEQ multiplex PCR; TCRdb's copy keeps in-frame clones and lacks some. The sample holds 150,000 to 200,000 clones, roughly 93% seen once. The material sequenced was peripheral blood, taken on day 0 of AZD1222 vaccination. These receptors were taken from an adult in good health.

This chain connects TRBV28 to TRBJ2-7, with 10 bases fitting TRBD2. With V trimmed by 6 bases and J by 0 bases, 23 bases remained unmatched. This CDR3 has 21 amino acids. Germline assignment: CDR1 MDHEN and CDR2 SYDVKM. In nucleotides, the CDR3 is TGTGCCAGCAGCCAAAGCAGTACAGGGCATAGCGGGAGGTGGAGCTCCTACGAGCAGTACTTC. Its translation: CASSQSSTGHSGRWSSYEQYF. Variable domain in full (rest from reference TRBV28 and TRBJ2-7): DVKVTQSSRYLVKRTGEKVFLECVQDMDHENMFWYRQDPGLGLRLIYFSYDVKMKEKGDIPEGYSVSREKKERFSLILESASTNQTSMYLCASSQSSTGHSGRWSSYEQYFGPGTRLTVT.

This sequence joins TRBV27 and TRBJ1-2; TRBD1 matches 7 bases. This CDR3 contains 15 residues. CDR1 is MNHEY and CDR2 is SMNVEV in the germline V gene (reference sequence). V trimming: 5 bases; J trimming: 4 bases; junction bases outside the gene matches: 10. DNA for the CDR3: TGTGCCAGCAGTCATAAACAGGGGCCCTCCTATGGCTACACCTTC. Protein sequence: CASSHKQGPSYGYTF.

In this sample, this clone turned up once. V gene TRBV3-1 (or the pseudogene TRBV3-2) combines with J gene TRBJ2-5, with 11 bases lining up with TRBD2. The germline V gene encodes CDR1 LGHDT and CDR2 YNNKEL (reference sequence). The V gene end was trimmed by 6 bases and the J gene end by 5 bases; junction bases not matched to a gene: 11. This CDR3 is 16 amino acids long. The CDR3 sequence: CASSSTSGSVWETQYF. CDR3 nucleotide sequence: TGTGCCAGCAGTTCTACTAGCGGGAGTGTTTGGGAGACCCAGTACTTC.

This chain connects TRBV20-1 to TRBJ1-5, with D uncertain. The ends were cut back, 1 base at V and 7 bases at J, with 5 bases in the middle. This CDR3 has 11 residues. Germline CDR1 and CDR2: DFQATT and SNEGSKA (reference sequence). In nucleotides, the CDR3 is TGCAGTGCTAGAGGCGCGCAGCCCCAGCATTTT. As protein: CSARGAQPQHF.

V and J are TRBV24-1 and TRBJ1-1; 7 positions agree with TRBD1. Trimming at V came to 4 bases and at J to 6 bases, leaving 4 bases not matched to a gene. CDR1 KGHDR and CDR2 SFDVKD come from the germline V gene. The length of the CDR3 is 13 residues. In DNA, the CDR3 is TGTGCCACCAGTGAGTCGACAGGGTCTGAAGCTTTCTTT. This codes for CATSESTGSEAFF.

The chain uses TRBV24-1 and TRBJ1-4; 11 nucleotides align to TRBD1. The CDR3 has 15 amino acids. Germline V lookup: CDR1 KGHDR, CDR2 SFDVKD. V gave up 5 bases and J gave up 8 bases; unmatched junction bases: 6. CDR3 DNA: TGTGCCACCAGTGCTCGGACAGGGGGCGTAGAAAAACTGTTTTTT. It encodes CATSARTGGVEKLFF.

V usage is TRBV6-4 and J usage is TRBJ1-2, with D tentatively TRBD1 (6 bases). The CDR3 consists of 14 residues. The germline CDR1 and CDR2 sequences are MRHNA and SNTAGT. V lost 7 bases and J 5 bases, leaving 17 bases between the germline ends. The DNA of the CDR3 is TGTGCCAGCACTTTGGGACAAGCATTTTATGGCTACACCTTC. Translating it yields CASTLGQAFYGYTF.

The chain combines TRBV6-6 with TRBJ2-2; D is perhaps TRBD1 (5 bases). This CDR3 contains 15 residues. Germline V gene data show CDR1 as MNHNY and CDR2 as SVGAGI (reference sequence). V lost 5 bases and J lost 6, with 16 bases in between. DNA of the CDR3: TGTGCCAGCAGTCAAAACAGGAAAGGGTCCGGGGAGCTGTTTTTT. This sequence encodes CASSQNRKGSGELFF.

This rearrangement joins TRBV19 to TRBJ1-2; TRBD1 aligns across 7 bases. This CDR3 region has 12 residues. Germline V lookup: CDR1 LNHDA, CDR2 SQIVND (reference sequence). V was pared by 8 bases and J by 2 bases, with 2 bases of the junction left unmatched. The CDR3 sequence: CASQGGNYGYTF. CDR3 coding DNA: TGTGCCAGTCAGGGGGGCAACTATGGCTACACCTTC. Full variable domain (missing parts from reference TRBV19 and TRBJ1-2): DGGITQSPKYLFRKEGQNVTLSCEQNLNHDAMYWYRQDPGQGLRLIYYSQIVNDFQKGDIAEGYSVSREKKESFPLTVTSAQKNPTAFYLCASQGGNYGYTFGSGTRLTVV.

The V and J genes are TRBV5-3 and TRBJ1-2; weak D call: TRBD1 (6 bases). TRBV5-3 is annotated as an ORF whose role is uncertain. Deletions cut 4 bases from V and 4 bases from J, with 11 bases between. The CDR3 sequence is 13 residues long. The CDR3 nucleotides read TGTGCCAGAAGCGAAAACAGGGTCTATGGCTACACCTTC. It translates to CARSENRVYGYTF.

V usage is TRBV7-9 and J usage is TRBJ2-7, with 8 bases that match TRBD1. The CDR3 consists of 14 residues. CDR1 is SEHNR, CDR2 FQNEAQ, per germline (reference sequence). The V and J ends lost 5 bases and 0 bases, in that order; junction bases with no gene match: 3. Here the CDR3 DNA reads TGTGCCAGCAGCGAGGGACAGGTCTCCTACGAGCAGTACTTC. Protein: CASSEGQVSYEQYF. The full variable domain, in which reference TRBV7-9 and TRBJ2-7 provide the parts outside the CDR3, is DTGVSQNPRHKITKRGQNVTFRCDPISEHNRLYWYRQTLGQGPEFLTYFQNEAQLEKSRLLSDRFSAERPKGSFSTLEIQRTEQGDSAMYLCASSEGQVSYEQYFGPGTRLTVT.

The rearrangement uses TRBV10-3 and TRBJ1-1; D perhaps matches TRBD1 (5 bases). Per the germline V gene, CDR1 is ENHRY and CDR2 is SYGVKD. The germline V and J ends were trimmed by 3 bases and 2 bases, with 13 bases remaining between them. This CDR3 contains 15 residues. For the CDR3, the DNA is TGTGCCATCAGTGACCCGGGACTCGTCAACACTGAAGCTTTCTTT. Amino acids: CAISDPGLVNTEAFF.

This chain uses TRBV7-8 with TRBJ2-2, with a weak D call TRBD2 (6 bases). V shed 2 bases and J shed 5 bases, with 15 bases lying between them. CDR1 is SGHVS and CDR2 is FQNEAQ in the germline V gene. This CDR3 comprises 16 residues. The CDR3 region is CASSLSSEGDTGELFF. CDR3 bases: TGTGCCAGCAGCTTATCCTCGGAGGGTGATACCGGGGAGCTGTTTTTT. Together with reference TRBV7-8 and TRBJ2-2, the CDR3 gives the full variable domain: GAGVSQSPRYKVAKRGQDVALRCDPISGHVSLFWYQQALGQGPEFLTYFQNEAQLDKSGLPSDRFFAERPEGSVSTLKIQRTQQEDSAVYLCASSLSSEGDTGELFFGEGSRLTVL.

The CDR3 DNA is TGTGCCAGCAGCTTAGAGGCTGGGGGAACAATGAACACTGAAGCTTTCTTT. It codes for CASSLEAGGTMNTEAFF. This chain links TRBV7-9 with TRBJ1-1; D is perhaps TRBD1 (5 bases). The V end lost 1 base, the J end lost 0 bases, and 15 bases lay between the germline ends. This CDR3 spans 17 amino acids. Germline values: CDR1 SEHNR, CDR2 FQNEAQ (reference sequence).

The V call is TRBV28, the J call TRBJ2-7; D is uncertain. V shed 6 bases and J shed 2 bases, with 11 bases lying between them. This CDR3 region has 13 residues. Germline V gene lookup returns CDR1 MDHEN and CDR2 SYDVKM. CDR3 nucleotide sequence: TGTGCCAGCAGACAAGCAGTTACCTACGAGCAGTACTTC. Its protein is CASRQAVTYEQYF.

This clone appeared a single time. CDR3 region: CASSFGMYSNQPQHF. CDR3 DNA sequence: TGTGCCAGCAGTTTTGGAATGTATAGCAATCAGCCCCAGCATTTT. The rearrangement uses TRBV27 and TRBJ1-5; D unresolved. CDR1 and CDR2 (germline): MNHEY, SMNVEV (reference sequence). V was shortened by 3 bases and J by 0 bases, with 9 bases between the two germline ends. CDR3 length equals 15 residues.